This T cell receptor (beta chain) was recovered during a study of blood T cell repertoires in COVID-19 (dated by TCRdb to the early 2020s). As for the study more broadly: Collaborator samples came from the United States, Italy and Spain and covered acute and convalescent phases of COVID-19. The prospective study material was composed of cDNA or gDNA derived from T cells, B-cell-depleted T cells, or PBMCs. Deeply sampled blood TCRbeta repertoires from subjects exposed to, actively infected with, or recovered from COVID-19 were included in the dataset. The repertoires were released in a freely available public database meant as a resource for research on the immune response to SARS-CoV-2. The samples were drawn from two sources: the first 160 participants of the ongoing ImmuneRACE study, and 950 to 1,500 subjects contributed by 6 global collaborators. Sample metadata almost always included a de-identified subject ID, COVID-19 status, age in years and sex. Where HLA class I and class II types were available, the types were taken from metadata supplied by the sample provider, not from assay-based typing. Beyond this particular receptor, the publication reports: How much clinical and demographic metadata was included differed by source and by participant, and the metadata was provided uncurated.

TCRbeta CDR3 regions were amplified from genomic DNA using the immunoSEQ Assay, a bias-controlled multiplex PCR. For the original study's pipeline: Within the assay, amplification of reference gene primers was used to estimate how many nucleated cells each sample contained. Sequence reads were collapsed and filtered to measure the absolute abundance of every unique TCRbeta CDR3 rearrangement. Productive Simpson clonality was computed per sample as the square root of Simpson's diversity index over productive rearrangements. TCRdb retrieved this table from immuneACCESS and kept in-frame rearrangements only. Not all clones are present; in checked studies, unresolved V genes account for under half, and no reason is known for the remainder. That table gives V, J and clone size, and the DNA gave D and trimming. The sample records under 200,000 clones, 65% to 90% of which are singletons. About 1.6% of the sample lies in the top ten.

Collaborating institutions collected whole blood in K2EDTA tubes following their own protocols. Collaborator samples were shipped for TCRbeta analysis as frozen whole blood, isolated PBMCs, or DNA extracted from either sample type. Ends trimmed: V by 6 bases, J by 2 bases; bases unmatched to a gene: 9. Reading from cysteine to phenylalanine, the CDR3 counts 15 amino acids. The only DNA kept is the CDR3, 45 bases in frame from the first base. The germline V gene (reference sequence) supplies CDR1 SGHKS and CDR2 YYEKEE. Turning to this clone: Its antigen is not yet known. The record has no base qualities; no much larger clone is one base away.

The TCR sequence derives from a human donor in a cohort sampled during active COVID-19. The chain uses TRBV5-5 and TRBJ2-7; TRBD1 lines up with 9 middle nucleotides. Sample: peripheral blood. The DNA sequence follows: TGTGCCAGCACCTACCCGGACAGGGGCCCCTACGAGCAGTACTTC. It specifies CASTYPDRGPYEQYF.